What follows are 27 T cell receptor beta chains derived from one specimen sequenced in a study of T cells in localized non-small cell lung cancer. Method: immunoSEQ multiplex PCR; TCRdb's copy keeps in-frame clones and lacks some. In the table there are about 15,000 clones, approximately 85% of which are singletons. The sequencing here drew on peripheral blood, taken before any cancer treatment. The source is a female donor of 60 years or more with stage I squamous cell lung carcinoma.

The V gene is TRBV5-8, the J gene TRBJ2-1; D perhaps matches TRBD1 (5 bases). The CDR3 totals 15 residues. In germline, CDR1 is SGHTS, CDR2 YDEGEE. Trimming cost V 4 bases and J 7 bases, with 18 bases left between them. The CDR3 here is CASSPQGLYWNEQFF. The CDR3 DNA reads as TGTGCCAGCAGCCCCCAGGGATTATATTGGAATGAGCAGTTCTTC.

This sequence joins TRBV7-2 and TRBJ1-1; a possible D gene is TRBD1 (6 bases). This CDR3 region has 14 residues. Germline CDR1 and CDR2: SGHTA and FQGNSA. V lost 5 bases and J lost 5, with 15 bases in between. This CDR3 is CASSRGGRGTEAFF. The CDR3 DNA is TGTGCCAGCAGCCGAGGGGGGCGGGGGACTGAAGCTTTCTTT.

The chain links TRBV7-9 to TRBJ2-1; tentatively, D is TRBD1 or TRBD2 (5 bases each). CDR3 size: 15 residues. The germline gives CDR1 SEHNR, CDR2 FQNEAQ (reference sequence). The V and J ends lost 1 base and 9 bases respectively, with 16 bases between them. The CDR3 loop is CASSLERTADSEQFF. CDR3 DNA: TGTGCCAGCAGCTTAGAGCGGACCGCCGACAGTGAGCAGTTCTTC.

This rearrangement joins TRBV15 to TRBJ2-1; the match to TRBD2 covers 7 bases. V lost 6 bases to trimming and J lost 3 bases; unmatched junction nucleotides: 8. The germline V gene has CDR1 LNHNV and CDR2 YYDKDF (reference sequence). This CDR3 has 15 amino acids. The CDR3 DNA reads TGTGCCACCAGAGACTGGGCGGGGGACTACAATGAGCAGTTCTTC. Protein: CATRDWAGDYNEQFF.

V usage is TRBV4-1 and J usage is TRBJ2-3; 10 bases align to TRBD2. The length of the CDR3 is 16 residues. Germline CDR1 and CDR2: MGHRA and YSYEKL. The J segment lost 2 bases and the V segment lost 4 bases, leaving 6 bases of the junction unmatched. The CDR3 nucleotides are TGCGCCAGCAGCCCTATCGGACTAGCGGACACAGATACGCAGTATTTT. Translated, it gives CASSPIGLADTDTQYF.

V usage is TRBV7-9 and J usage is TRBJ2-3, with D maybe TRBD2 (6 bases). The CDR3 runs to 17 residues. V dropped 5 bases and J dropped 2 bases, with 20 bases sitting between them. In germline, CDR1 is SEHNR, CDR2 FQNEAQ (reference sequence). CDR3 amino acids: CASSPPPRLGHTDTQYF. CDR3 sequence (DNA): TGTGCCAGCAGCCCTCCCCCACGACTAGGACACACAGATACGCAGTATTTT.

The rearrangement links TRBV7-2 to TRBJ2-7; D is unclear. V was pared by 2 bases and J by 3 bases, with 11 bases between. This CDR3 contains 14 residues. Germline CDR1 and CDR2: SGHTA and FQGNSA. The CDR3 is CASSLHQASYEQYF. Here the CDR3 DNA reads TGTGCCAGCAGCTTACACCAAGCCAGCTACGAGCAGTACTTC.

A single count supports this clone. V gene TRBV5-1 combines with J gene TRBJ1-3; no definite D call. With 4 bases removed from V and 0 bases from J, the gap between germline ends came to 5 bases. The CDR3 contains 13 residues. The V gene's germline CDR1 is SGHRS and CDR2 YFSETQ. As DNA, the CDR3 is TGCGCCAGCAGCCGAGGCTCTGGAAACACCATATATTTT. This codes for CASSRGSGNTIYF.

The genes are TRBV5-4 and TRBJ1-3, with D perhaps matching TRBD1 (5 bases). From germline, CDR1 is SGHNT and CDR2 YYREEE (reference sequence). V was trimmed by 1 base and J by 8 bases, leaving 13 bases between them. The CDR3 loop spans 14 amino acids. The CDR3 DNA reads as TGTGCCAGCAGCTTGAGGGCAGGGTCGGACACCATATATTTT. Translated, it gives CASSLRAGSDTIYF.

V is TRBV6-6 and J is TRBJ2-7; TRBD2 might be the D (6 bases). Germline CDR1 reads MNHNY; CDR2 reads SVGAGI (reference sequence). Trimming stripped 2 bases from V and 2 bases from J, with 10 bases between. This CDR3 spans 14 amino acids. This CDR3 reads CASSYEGRTYEQYF. The DNA of the CDR3 is TGTGCCAGCAGTTACGAAGGGAGGACCTACGAGCAGTACTTC.

V is TRBV5-1 and J is TRBJ1-1; 8 bases map to TRBD1. Germline CDR1 SGHRS, CDR2 YFSETQ. The CDR3 runs to 17 residues. V was pared by 4 bases and J by 2 bases, with 13 bases of the junction left unmatched. The CDR3 region is CASSHSPMDRVNTEAFF. In nucleotides, the CDR3 is TGCGCCAGCAGCCATTCCCCGATGGACAGGGTAAACACTGAAGCTTTCTTT.

This clone showed up just once. The V and J genes are TRBV5-1 and TRBJ2-6, with TRBD1 as a possible D gene (5 bases). Trimming took off 1 base at V and 2 bases at J, with 16 bases between the two ends. Germline-derived CDR1 and CDR2 are SGHRS and YFSETQ. The CDR3 sequence is 18 residues long. CDR3 residues: CASSLTDISGPGANVLTF. Here the CDR3 DNA reads TGCGCCAGCAGCTTGACGGACATAAGTGGCCCTGGGGCCAACGTCCTGACTTTC.

This chain uses TRBV29-1 with TRBJ2-2; the match to TRBD2 covers 9 bases. The CDR3 runs to 12 residues. V shed 7 bases, J shed 7 bases, and the junction held 4 bases outside the gene matches. CDR1 is SQVTM and CDR2 is ANQGSEA in the germline V gene. The CDR3 is CSAIAGVGELFF. The CDR3 nucleotides read TGCAGCGCAATAGCGGGAGTCGGGGAGCTGTTTTTT.

This chain connects TRBV7-3 to TRBJ1-1; D is unresolved. Germline assignment: CDR1 SGHTA and CDR2 FQGTGA. Trimming left V 6 bases short and J 6 bases short, with 14 bases between. This CDR3 spans 13 amino acids. CDR3: CASRYSGYSEAFF. DNA of the CDR3: TGTGCCAGCAGGTACTCTGGTTACTCTGAAGCTTTCTTT.

The rearrangement links TRBV5-4 to TRBJ2-2, with 7 bases that match TRBD1. Germline CDR1 SGHNT, CDR2 YYREEE (reference sequence). CDR3 size: 16 residues. With V trimmed by 4 bases and J by 2 bases, 8 bases remained unmatched. The CDR3 loop reads CASSHRQGSNTGELFF. CDR3 sequence (DNA): TGTGCCAGCAGCCACCGACAGGGATCAAACACCGGGGAGCTGTTTTTT.

The V and J genes are TRBV10-1 and TRBJ2-3; unclear D gene. Trimming stripped 0 bases from V and 1 base from J, with 2 bases between. This CDR3 is built from 13 residues. Germline-derived CDR1 and CDR2 are WNHNN and SYGVQD (reference sequence). CDR3 nucleotides: TGCGCCAGCAGTGAGTCGGGCACAGATACGCAGTATTTT. This sequence encodes CASSESGTDTQYF.

The V call is TRBV4-1, the J call TRBJ1-1; TRBD1 is a possible D gene (6 bases). Germline assignment: CDR1 MGHRA and CDR2 YSYEKL. The CDR3 is made up of 15 amino acids. With 2 bases removed from V and 1 base from J, the gap between germline ends came to 11 bases. This CDR3 is CASSQSGQKNTEAFF. The CDR3 nucleotides are TGCGCCAGCAGCCAAAGCGGACAGAAGAACACTGAAGCTTTCTTT.

This chain connects TRBV7-3 to TRBJ2-1; TRBD2 matches 7 bases. V lost 5 bases, J lost 6 bases, and 10 bases stayed unmatched. Germline loops: CDR1 SGHTA, CDR2 FQGTGA. The CDR3 extends over 15 amino acids. CDR3 sequence reads: CASSQTSFLRNEQFF. CDR3 nucleotide sequence: TGTGCCAGCAGCCAGACTAGCTTTCTCCGCAATGAGCAGTTCTTC.

This clone was counted between two and nine times. This rearrangement joins TRBV4-1 to TRBJ2-3; tentative D call: TRBD1 (6 bases). The CDR3 is 15 amino acids. From germline, CDR1 is MGHRA and CDR2 YSYEKL. The V and J ends lost 1 base and 5 bases respectively, with 13 bases between them. CDR3 region: CASSQAPFRGDTQYF. The CDR3 nucleotides read TGCGCCAGCAGCCAAGCCCCGTTCAGGGGAGATACGCAGTATTTT.

V gene TRBV19 combines with J gene TRBJ2-7; a weak D match, TRBD2 (6 bases). The V end was cut by 9 bases, the J end by 3 bases, with 6 bases between. CDR3 length: 10 amino acids. CDR1 is LNHDA, CDR2 SQIVND, per germline (reference sequence). CDR3 protein: CASGSYEQYF. The CDR3 region has the DNA TGTGCCAGCGGGAGCTACGAGCAGTACTTC.

In its sample, this clone was seen a few times. The V and J genes are TRBV27 and TRBJ2-7; weak D call: TRBD1 (5 bases). This CDR3 has 15 amino acids. The V and J ends lost 5 bases and 1 base respectively, with 15 bases between them. The germline CDR1 and CDR2 sequences are MNHEY and SMNVEV (reference sequence). The CDR3 here is CASSVRPGFSYEQYF. The CDR3 region has the DNA TGTGCCAGCAGTGTACGCCCAGGGTTTTCCTACGAGCAGTACTTC.

The chain carries TRBV11-2 and TRBJ2-2; tentatively, D is TRBD2 (6 bases). V was trimmed by 5 bases and J by 5 bases, leaving 21 bases between them. The CDR3 extends over 17 amino acids. The germline V gene has CDR1 SGHAT and CDR2 FQNNGV. The CDR3 coding sequence is TGTGCCAGCAGCGGAGGACAAGTGAGAGGGAGGACCGGGGAGCTGTTTTTT. Protein product: CASSGGQVRGRTGELFF.

The chain has TRBV27 and TRBJ1-1; D remains ambiguous. V was shortened by 8 bases and J by 0 bases, with 10 bases between the two germline ends. Germline V gives CDR1 MNHEY, CDR2 SMNVEV (reference sequence). The CDR3 spans 13 residues. CDR3 bases: TGTGCCAGCCGGTTGGGGATGAACACTGAAGCTTTCTTT. Residues: CASRLGMNTEAFF.

The CDR3 DNA sequence: TGCAGCGTCCCAGGGGGCGGCACTGAAGCTTTCTTT. It encodes CSVPGGGTEAFF. The rearrangement uses TRBV29-1 and TRBJ1-1; 8 bases fit TRBD1. Trimming at V came to 6 bases and at J to 4 bases, leaving 4 bases not matched to a gene. The CDR3 consists of 12 residues. Germline lookup yields CDR1 SQVTM and CDR2 ANQGSEA.

The chain links TRBV27 to TRBJ1-4, with 9 nucleotides matching TRBD1. The V gene's germline CDR1 is MNHEY and CDR2 SMNVEV (reference sequence). V lost 5 bases, J lost 7 bases, and 8 bases stayed unmatched. The CDR3 totals 15 residues. The CDR3 DNA follows: TGTGCCAGCAGTCTACACAGGGGGCGCGGTGAAAAACTGTTTTTT. Translation gives CASSLHRGRGEKLFF. The full variable domain, with the rest looked up from reference TRBV27 and TRBJ1-4, is EAQVTQNPRYLITVTGKKLTVTCSQNMNHEYMSWYRQDPGLGLRQIYYSMNVEVTDKGDVPEGYKVSRKEKRNFPLILESPSPNQTSLYFCASSLHRGRGEKLFFGSGTQLSVL.

The chain employs TRBV18 and TRBJ1-2; D uncertain. Germline values: CDR1 KGHSH, CDR2 LQKENI. The CDR3 extends over 14 amino acids. Deletions cut 4 bases from V and 4 bases from J, with 13 bases between. The CDR3 DNA sequence: TGTGCCAGCTCACAACGGTCACATTCCTATGGCTACACCTTC. Amino acid sequence: CASSQRSHSYGYTF.

The chain uses TRBV4-1 and TRBJ2-7; D is tentatively TRBD1 or TRBD2 (6 bases each). CDR3 length equals 15 residues. The germline V and J ends were trimmed by 0 bases and 3 bases, with 12 bases remaining between them. Germline V gives CDR1 MGHRA, CDR2 YSYEKL. The CDR3 DNA is TGCGCCAGCAGCCAAGACCGGGGGCGGAACTACGAGCAGTACTTC. Its protein is CASSQDRGRNYEQYF.